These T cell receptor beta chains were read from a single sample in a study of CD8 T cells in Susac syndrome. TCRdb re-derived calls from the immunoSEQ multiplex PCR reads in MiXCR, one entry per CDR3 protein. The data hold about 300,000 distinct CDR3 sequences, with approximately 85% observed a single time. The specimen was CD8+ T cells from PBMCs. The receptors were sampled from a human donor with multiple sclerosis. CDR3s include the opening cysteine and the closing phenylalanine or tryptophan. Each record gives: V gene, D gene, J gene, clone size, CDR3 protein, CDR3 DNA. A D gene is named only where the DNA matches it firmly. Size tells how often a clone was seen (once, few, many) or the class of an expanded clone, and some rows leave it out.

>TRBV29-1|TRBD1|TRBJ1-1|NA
CSVKDRGLVGEAFF
TGCAGCGTGAAGGACAGGGGACTAGTTGGCGAAGCTTTCTTT
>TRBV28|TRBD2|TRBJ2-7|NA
CASSFPTRHGTSGSFFYEQYF
TGTGCCAGCAGTTTCCCGACCCGGCATGGGACTAGCGGGAGTTTTTTCTACGAGCAGTACTTC
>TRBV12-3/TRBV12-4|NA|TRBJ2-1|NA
CASSPRVRYEQFF
TGTGCCAGCAGTCCCAGGGTGCGGTATGAGCAGTTCTTC
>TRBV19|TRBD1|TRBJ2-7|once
CASSISSWDSSYEQYF
TGTGCCAGTAGTATTTCTTCTTGGGACAGTTCCTACGAGCAGTACTTC
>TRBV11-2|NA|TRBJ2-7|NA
CASSLKSWTSLDYYEQYF
TGTGCCAGCAGCTTAAAATCGTGGACTTCCTTGGACTACTACGAGCAGTACTTC
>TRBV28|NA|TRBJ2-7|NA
CASAGSNLQGSFSYEQYF
TGTGCCAGCGCGGGATCGAACCTTCAGGGTAGTTTCTCCTACGAGCAGTACTTC
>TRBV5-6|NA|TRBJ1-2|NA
CASSLQQDYGYTF
TGTGCCAGCAGCTTGCAACAGGACTATGGCTACACCTTC
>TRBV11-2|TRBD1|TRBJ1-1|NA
CASGTIRDRAFGTEAFF
TGTGCCAGCGGGACGATCCGGGACAGGGCATTCGGCACTGAAGCTTTCTTT
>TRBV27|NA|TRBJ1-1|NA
CASSLLQGIDTEAFF
TGTGCCAGCAGTTTACTTCAGGGGATCGACACTGAAGCTTTCTTT
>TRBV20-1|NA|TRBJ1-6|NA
CSASGDYNSPLHF
TGCAGTGCTTCAGGGGACTATAATTCACCCCTCCACTTT
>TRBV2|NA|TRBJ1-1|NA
CASSGPGAGRGTEAFF
TGTGCCAGCAGTGGCCCGGGGGCTGGCCGGGGCACTGAAGCTTTCTTT
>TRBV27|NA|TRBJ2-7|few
CASSLMDGGEQYF
TGTGCCAGCAGTTTAATGGACGGCGGGGAGCAGTACTTC
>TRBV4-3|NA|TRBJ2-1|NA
CASSQDEGGHEQFF
TGCGCCAGCAGCCAAGATGAAGGGGGGCATGAGCAGTTCTTC
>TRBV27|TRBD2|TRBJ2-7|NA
CASSAGTSGLLQYF
TGTGCCAGCAGTGCCGGGACTAGCGGATTGCTGCAGTACTTC
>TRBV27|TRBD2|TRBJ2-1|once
CASSPWGGSYNEQFF
TGTGCCAGCAGTCCCTGGGGGGGCTCCTACAATGAGCAGTTCTTC
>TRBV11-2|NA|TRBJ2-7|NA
CASSDGLPYEQYF
TGTGCCAGCAGCGATGGACTTCCCTACGAGCAGTACTTC
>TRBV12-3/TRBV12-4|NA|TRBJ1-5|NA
CASSLQGYDQPQHF
TGTGCCAGCAGCTTGCAGGGTTACGACCAGCCCCAGCATTTT
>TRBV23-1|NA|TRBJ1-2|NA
CATTHGTYGYTF
TGCGCCACCACACACGGGACCTATGGCTACACCTTC
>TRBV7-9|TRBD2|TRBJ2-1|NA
CASSRNLAGSYNEQFF
TGTGCCAGCAGCCGGAACCTAGCGGGCTCCTACAATGAGCAGTTCTTC